This T cell receptor (beta chain) originates from a study of CD8+ T cells in alopecia areata. This sample's treatment: oral pan-JAK inhibitor, 5-10 mg twice daily. Lesional scalp punch biopsies and peripheral blood were collected from alopecia areata patients. V was shortened by 4 bases and J by 2 bases, with 10 bases between the two germline ends. The CDR3 extends over 13 amino acids. The germline CDR1 and CDR2 sequences are SQVTM and ANQGSEA. Study-wide results and caveats: It was less clear whether patients shared TCRs than it was in mice, possibly because of HLA. It was lesional scalp, especially alopecia totalis/universalis, that showed higher clonality than normal scalp.

It was cDNA, reverse transcribed from extracted RNA, that served as the sequencing template. Repertoires were generated with immunoSEQ multiplex PCR, while TCRdb's copy carries only in-frame clones and drops some. The sample has over 150,000 clones; 60% are singletons. A remark on this clone: Its antigen remains unknown.

The chain uses TRBV29-1 and TRBJ2-3; D remains ambiguous. Here the sequenced sample was CD4+ T cells sorted from blood, taken at week 24, from a patient treated with tofacitinib. This TCR came from a human donor with alopecia areata. The CDR3 here is CSVGHIITDTQYF. The CDR3 DNA follows: TGCAGCGTTGGACACATAATCACAGATACGCAGTATTTT.